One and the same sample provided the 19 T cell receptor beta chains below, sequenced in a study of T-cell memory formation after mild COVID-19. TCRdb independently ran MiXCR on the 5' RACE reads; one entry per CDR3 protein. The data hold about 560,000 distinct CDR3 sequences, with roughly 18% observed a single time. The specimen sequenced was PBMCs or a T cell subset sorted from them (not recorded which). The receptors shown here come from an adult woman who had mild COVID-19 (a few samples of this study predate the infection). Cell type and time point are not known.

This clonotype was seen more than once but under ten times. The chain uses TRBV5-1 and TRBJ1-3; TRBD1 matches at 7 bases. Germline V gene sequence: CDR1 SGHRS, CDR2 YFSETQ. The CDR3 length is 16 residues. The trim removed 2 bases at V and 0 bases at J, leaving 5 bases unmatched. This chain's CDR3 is CASSFDRASSGNTIYF. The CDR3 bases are TGCGCCAGCAGCTTTGACAGGGCCAGCTCTGGAAACACCATATATTTT.

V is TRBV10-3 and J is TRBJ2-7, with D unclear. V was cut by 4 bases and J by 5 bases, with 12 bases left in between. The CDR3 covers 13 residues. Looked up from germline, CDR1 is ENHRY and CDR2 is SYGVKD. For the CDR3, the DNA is TGTGCCATCAGTGGGAGAGCTGACGACGAGCAGTACTTC. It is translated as CAISGRADDEQYF.

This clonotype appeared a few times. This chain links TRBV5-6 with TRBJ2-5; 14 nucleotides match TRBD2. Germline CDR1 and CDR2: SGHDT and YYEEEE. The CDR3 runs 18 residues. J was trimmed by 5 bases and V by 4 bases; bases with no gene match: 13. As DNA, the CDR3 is TGTGCCAGCAGCGTAGGGTCCGGGACTAGCGGGAGTATGGAGACCCAGTACTTC. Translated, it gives CASSVGSGTSGSMETQYF.

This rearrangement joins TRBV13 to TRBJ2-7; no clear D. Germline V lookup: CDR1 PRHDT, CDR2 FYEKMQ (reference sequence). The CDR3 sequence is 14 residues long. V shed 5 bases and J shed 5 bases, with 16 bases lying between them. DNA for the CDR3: TGTGCCAGCAGCAGAATTCGTTTCGGCAACGAGCAGTACTTC. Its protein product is CASSRIRFGNEQYF.

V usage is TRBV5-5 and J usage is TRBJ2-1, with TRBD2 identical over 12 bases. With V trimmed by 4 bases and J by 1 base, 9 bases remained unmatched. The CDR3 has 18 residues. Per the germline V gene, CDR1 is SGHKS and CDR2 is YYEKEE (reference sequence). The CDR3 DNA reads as TGTGCCAGCAGCCGGTCTAGCGGGAGGGCCGTTTCCTACAATGAGCAGTTCTTC. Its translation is CASSRSSGRAVSYNEQFF.

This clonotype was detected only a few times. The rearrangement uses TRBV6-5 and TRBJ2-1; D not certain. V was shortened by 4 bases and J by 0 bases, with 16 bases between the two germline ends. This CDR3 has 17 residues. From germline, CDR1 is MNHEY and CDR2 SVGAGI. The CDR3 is CASSFSQKLNSYNEQFF. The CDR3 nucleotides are TGTGCCAGCAGTTTTTCCCAAAAACTTAACTCCTACAATGAGCAGTTCTTC.

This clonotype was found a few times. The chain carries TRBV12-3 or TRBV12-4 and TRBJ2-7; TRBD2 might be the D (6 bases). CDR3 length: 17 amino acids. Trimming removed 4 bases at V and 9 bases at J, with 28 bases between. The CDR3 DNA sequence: TGTGCCAGCAGTTCCCTACGCCTTTTAGCGGCCTCTCACCGGCAGTACTTC. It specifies CASSSLRLLAASHRQYF.

CDR3 amino acids: CSVDRSLGGETQYF. CDR3 nucleotides: TGCAGCGTTGATCGGTCTCTAGGGGGAGAGACCCAGTACTTC. This sequence joins TRBV29-1 and TRBJ2-5, with a possible D match to TRBD1 (6 bases). Per the germline V gene, CDR1 is SQVTM and CDR2 is ANQGSEA. The CDR3 loop spans 14 amino acids. V was shortened by 3 bases and J by 4 bases, with 15 bases between the two germline ends.

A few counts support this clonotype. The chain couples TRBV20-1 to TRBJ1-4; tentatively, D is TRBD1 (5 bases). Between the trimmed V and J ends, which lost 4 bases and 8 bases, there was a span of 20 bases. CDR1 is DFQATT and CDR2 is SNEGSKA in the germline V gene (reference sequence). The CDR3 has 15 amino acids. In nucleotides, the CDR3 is TGCAGTGCTACTACCCACGGCAGGGTGGGCGAAAAACTGTTTTTT. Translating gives CSATTHGRVGEKLFF.

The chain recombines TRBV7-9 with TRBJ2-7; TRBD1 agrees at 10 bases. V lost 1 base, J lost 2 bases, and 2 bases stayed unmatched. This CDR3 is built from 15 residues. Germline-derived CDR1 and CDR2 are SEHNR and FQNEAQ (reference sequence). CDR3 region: CASSLEDRGAYEQYF. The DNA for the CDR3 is TGTGCCAGCAGCTTAGAGGACAGGGGGGCCTACGAGCAGTACTTC. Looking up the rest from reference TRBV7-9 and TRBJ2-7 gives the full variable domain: DTGVSQNPRHKITKRGQNVTFRCDPISEHNRLYWYRQTLGQGPEFLTYFQNEAQLEKSRLLSDRFSAERPKGSFSTLEIQRTEQGDSAMYLCASSLEDRGAYEQYFGPGTRLTVT.

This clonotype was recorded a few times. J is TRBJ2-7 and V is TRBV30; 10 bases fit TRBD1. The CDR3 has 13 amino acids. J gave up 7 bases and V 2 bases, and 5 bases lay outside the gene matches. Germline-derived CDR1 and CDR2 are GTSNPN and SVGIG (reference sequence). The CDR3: CAWSRDRGGEQYF. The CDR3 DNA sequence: TGTGCCTGGAGTCGGGACAGGGGAGGAGAGCAGTACTTC.

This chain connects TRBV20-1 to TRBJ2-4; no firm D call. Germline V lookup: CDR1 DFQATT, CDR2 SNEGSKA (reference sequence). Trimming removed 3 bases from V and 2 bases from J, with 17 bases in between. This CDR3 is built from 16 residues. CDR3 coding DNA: TGCAGTGCTAGGGATGGGGTTTGGGGATCCAAAAACATTCAGTACTTC. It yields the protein CSARDGVWGSKNIQYF.

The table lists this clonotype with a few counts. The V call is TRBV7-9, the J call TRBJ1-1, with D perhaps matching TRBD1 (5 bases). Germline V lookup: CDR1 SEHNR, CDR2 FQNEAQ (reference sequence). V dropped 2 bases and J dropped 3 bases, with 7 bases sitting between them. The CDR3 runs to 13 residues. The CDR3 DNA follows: TGTGCCAGCAGCTTAAGGGGATACACTGAAGCTTTCTTT. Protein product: CASSLRGYTEAFF.

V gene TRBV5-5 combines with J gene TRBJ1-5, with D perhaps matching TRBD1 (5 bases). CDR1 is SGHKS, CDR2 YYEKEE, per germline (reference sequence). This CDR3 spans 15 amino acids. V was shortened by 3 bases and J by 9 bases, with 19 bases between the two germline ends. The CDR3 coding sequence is TGTGCCAGCAGCTCCCAGACGGACTGGGGGTGGCCCCAGCATTTT. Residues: CASSSQTDWGWPQHF.

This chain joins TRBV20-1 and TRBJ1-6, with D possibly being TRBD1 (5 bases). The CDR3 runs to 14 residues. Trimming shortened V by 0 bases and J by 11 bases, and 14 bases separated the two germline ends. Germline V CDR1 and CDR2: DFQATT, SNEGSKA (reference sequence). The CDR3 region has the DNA TGCAGTGCTAGAGATCCCAGGGCAGGGACACCCCTCCACTTT. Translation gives CSARDPRAGTPLHF.

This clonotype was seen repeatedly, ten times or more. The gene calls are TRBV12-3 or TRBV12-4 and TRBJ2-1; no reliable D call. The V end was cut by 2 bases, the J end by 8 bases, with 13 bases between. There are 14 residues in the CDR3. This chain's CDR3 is CASSLLQAQDEQFF. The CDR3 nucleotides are TGTGCCAGCAGTTTACTCCAGGCCCAGGATGAGCAGTTCTTC.

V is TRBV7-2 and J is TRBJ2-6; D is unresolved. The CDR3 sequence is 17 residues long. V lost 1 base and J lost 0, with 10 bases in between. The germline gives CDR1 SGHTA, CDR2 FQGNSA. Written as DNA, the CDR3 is TGTGCCAGCAGCTTAGAGGGCCCACCCTCTGGGGCCAACGTCCTGACTTTC. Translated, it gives CASSLEGPPSGANVLTF.

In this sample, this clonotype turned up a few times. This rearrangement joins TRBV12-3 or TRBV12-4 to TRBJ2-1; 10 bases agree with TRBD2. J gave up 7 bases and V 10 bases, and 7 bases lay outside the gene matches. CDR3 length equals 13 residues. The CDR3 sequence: CATRASGSNEQFF. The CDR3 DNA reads TGTGCCACAAGGGCTAGCGGGAGTAATGAGCAGTTCTTC.

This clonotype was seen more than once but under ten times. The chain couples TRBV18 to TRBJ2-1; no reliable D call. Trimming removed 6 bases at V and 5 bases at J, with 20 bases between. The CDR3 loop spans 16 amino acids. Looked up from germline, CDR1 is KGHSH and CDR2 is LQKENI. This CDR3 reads CASSPWTVAGHNEQFF. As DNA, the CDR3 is TGTGCCAGCTCGCCATGGACCGTAGCTGGGCACAATGAGCAGTTCTTC.